A selection of T cell receptor beta chains follows, all from one sample in a study of T cell clones after liver transplantation. The data were produced by immunoSEQ multiplex PCR, yet TCRdb's version contains in-frame clones alone and is incomplete. Among about 85,000 clones listed, 70% to 85% were seen once. Sequencing was performed on CD4+ T cells from blood, taken 45 to 46 months after liver transplant. All receptors derive from a human patient who received a liver transplant. Part of the T cell pool may stem from the graft donor. The CDR3 runs from the conserved cysteine through the conserved F or W. D genes are given only for firm matches. Expanded clones are given a class, and other clones once, few, many or no size at all.

j_gene,d_gene,v_gene,abundance,len,CDR3nt,CDR3aa
TRBJ1-1,NA,TRBV6-6,NA,14,TGTGCCAGCAGTTACTCAGGGGGAAGGACTGAAGCTTTCTTT,CASSYSGGRTEAFF
TRBJ2-3,NA,TRBV11-3,NA,13,TGTGCCAGCAGCTTAGAGGTCGCAGATACGCAGTATTTT,CASSLEVADTQYF
TRBJ2-2,TRBD1,TRBV6-5,NA,15,TGTGCCAGCAGTAAACGGACAGGGGGCACCGGGGAGCTGTTTTTT,CASSKRTGGTGELFF
TRBJ2-2,TRBD2,TRBV5-4,NA,15,TGTGCCAGCAGCTGGGACTACACGAACACCGGGGAGCTGTTTTTT,CASSWDYTNTGELFF
TRBJ1-1,NA,TRBV29-1,NA,13,TGCAGCGTTGTTGAGGGGAAGAACACTGAAGCTTTCTTT,CSVVEGKNTEAFF
TRBJ1-1,NA,TRBV27,NA,13,TGTGCCAGCAGTTTAGTACAGGGTACTGAAGCTTTCTTT,CASSLVQGTEAFF
TRBJ1-4,TRBD1,TRBV5-6,NA,16,TGTGCCAGCAGCTTGTACGGGACAGGGGGCTTTGAAAAACTGTTTTTT,CASSLYGTGGFEKLFF
TRBJ2-5,NA,TRBV10-3,NA,12,TGTGCCATCAGTGGGACTCAAGAGACCCAGTACTTC,CAISGTQETQYF
TRBJ1-5,TRBD1,TRBV5-1,NA,16,TGCGCCAGCAGCCAGACAGGGTTGGGGCGCAATCAGCCCCAGCATTTT,CASSQTGLGRNQPQHF
TRBJ1-1,TRBD1,TRBV18,few,13,TGTGCCAGTAAACAGGGGGGTAACACTGAAGCTTTCTTT,CASKQGGNTEAFF
TRBJ2-5,NA,TRBV5-1,NA,13,TGCGCCAGCAGCTTCGGCGTGAGGGAGACCCAGTACTTC,CASSFGVRETQYF
TRBJ2-3,NA,TRBV4-1,NA,15,TGCGCCAGCAGCCAAGATGGAGTAATCACAGATACGCAGTATTTT,CASSQDGVITDTQYF
TRBJ2-1,TRBD2,TRBV5-1,NA,15,TGCGCCAGCAGCCTCCGGACTAGCGGGAACAATGAGCAGTTCTTC,CASSLRTSGNNEQFF
TRBJ1-1,TRBD1,TRBV27,few,15,TGTGCCAGCAGGGTGGGACAGGGAATGAACACTGAAGCTTTCTTT,CASRVGQGMNTEAFF
TRBJ2-1,TRBD2,TRBV2,NA,15,TGTGCCAGCACGCGCGGGAGAGGCTCCTACAATGAGCAGTTCTTC,CASTRGRGSYNEQFF
TRBJ1-3,NA,TRBV6-6,NA,16,TGTGCCAGCAGTTACTCGATCCCGAGCTCTGGAAACACCATATATTTT,CASSYSIPSSGNTIYF
TRBJ1-1,NA,TRBV19,NA,14,TGTGCCATTCGTAGTCCAAGGGAGAACACTGAAGCTTTCTTT,CAIRSPRENTEAFF
TRBJ2-2,TRBD2,TRBV6-1,once,17,TGTGCCAGCAGTGGCCGCTCTAGCGGGAGAGGCACCGGGGAGCTGTTTTTT,CASSGRSSGRGTGELFF
TRBJ1-2,NA,TRBV7-9,NA,14,TGTGCCAGCAGCTTAGGGTCAGGGAACTATGGCTACACCTTC,CASSLGSGNYGYTF
TRBJ1-3,NA,TRBV7-2,NA,15,TGTGCCAGCAGCCAGACGACAGTCTCTGGAAACACCATATATTTT,CASSQTTVSGNTIYF
TRBJ1-4,TRBD1,TRBV5-4,NA,15,TGTGCCAGCAGCTTTTCCGGGACAGGGTATGAAAAACTGTTTTTT,CASSFSGTGYEKLFF
TRBJ2-7,NA,TRBV9,NA,14,TGTGCCAGCAGCGTAGGGCTAGCTCCCGACGAGCAGTACTTC,CASSVGLAPDEQYF
TRBJ2-1,TRBD2,TRBV5-3,NA,13,TGTGCCAGAAGCGGGAGGGCATTCTATGAGCAGTTCTTC,CARSGRAFYEQFF